These 22 T cell receptor beta chains share one sample of origin, sequenced in a study of blood T cell repertoires in COVID-19. This table comes from immunoSEQ multiplex PCR, and its TCRdb copy is limited to in-frame clones, with some not included. The profile covers about 280,000 clones, with roughly 80% appearing a single time and 5% taken by the ten largest. What was sequenced was PBMCs or T cells enriched from blood (not recorded which). These receptors were collected from a middle-aged man who had been exposed to COVID-19.

CDR3 residues: CASSPRPTDTEAFF. CDR3 sequence (DNA): TGTGCCAGCAGCCCGAGGCCCACGGACACTGAAGCTTTCTTT. The chain has TRBV5-4 and TRBJ1-1; D remains ambiguous. The germline CDR1 and CDR2 sequences are SGHNT and YYREEE (reference sequence). CDR3 length equals 14 residues. V was trimmed by 4 bases and J by 3 bases, leaving 13 bases between them.

This clone was picked up one time. This chain uses TRBV5-8 with TRBJ1-5, with no clear D. V lost 0 bases and J lost 6, with 7 bases in between. Per germline, CDR1 SGHTS and CDR2 YDEGEE. This CDR3 comprises 13 residues. The CDR3 coding sequence is TGTGCCAGCAGCTTGGGGAGTGGTCAGCCCCAGCATTTT. It translates to CASSLGSGQPQHF.

This clone was observed a handful of times. V and J are TRBV29-1 and TRBJ1-5; tentative D call: TRBD1 (5 bases). Trimming removed 5 bases from V and 3 bases from J, with 14 bases in between. CDR3 length: 14 residues. Germline V lookup: CDR1 SQVTM, CDR2 ANQGSEA. The CDR3: CSVSGTDPNQPQHF. The DNA for the CDR3 is TGCAGCGTTTCCGGGACTGACCCCAATCAGCCCCAGCATTTT. Together with reference TRBV29-1 and TRBJ1-5, the CDR3 gives the full variable domain: SAVISQKPSRDICQRGTSLTIQCQVDSQVTMMFWYRQQPGQSLTLIATANQGSEATYESGFVIDKFPISRPNLTFSTLTVSNMSPEDSSIYLCSVSGTDPNQPQHFGDGTRLSIL.

The chain employs TRBV4-2 and TRBJ2-3, with TRBD2 matching over 10 bases. V gave up 2 bases and J gave up 2 bases; unmatched junction bases: 1. The CDR3 is 15 residues long. CDR1 and CDR2 (germline): LGHNA, YNFKEQ. The CDR3 loop is CASSQLAGDTDTQYF. The CDR3, as DNA: TGTGCCAGCAGCCAACTAGCGGGAGACACAGATACGCAGTATTTT.

The CDR3 reads CASRKQGDGNTIYF. The DNA of the CDR3 is TGTGCCAGCAGAAAACAGGGAGATGGAAACACCATATATTTT. The chain joins TRBV6-6 to TRBJ1-3, with D possibly matching TRBD1 (6 bases). The V gene's germline CDR1 is MNHNY and CDR2 SVGAGI (reference sequence). This CDR3 comprises 14 residues. Trimming took 6 bases from V and 3 from J, leaving 12 bases between them.

V is TRBV7-9 and J is TRBJ2-7, with 7 bases that match TRBD2. The CDR3 is made up of 17 amino acids. V trimming: 1 base; J trimming: 4 bases; junction bases outside the gene matches: 13. Per germline, CDR1 SEHNR and CDR2 FQNEAQ (reference sequence). CDR3 in amino acids: CASSLGVWRERVYEQYF. DNA of the CDR3: TGTGCCAGCAGCTTAGGTGTGTGGCGGGAGAGGGTTTACGAGCAGTACTTC. The full variable domain, in which reference TRBV7-9 and TRBJ2-7 provide the parts outside the CDR3, is DTGVSQNPRHKITKRGQNVTFRCDPISEHNRLYWYRQTLGQGPEFLTYFQNEAQLEKSRLLSDRFSAERPKGSFSTLEIQRTEQGDSAMYLCASSLGVWRERVYEQYFGPGTRLTVT.

This sequence joins TRBV19 and TRBJ1-6; 7 nucleotides line up with TRBD1. The V and J ends lost 3 bases and 14 bases, in that order; junction bases with no gene match: 10. This CDR3 contains 14 residues. Looked up from germline, CDR1 is LNHDA and CDR2 is SQIVND (reference sequence). The CDR3 bases are TGTGCCAGTAGTATGGCCGGGACAGCCATCTCCCTCCACTTT. Translated, it gives CASSMAGTAISLHF.

Only one count was recorded for this clone. This chain connects TRBV29-1 to TRBJ2-3; perhaps TRBD1 as D (5 bases). From germline, CDR1 is SQVTM and CDR2 ANQGSEA. V dropped 6 bases and J dropped 1 base, with 17 bases sitting between them. This CDR3 is built from 15 residues. This chain's CDR3 is CSVRESGHGTDTQYF. The CDR3 DNA is TGCAGCGTGCGTGAGTCTGGACACGGCACAGATACGCAGTATTTT.

V usage is TRBV7-2 and J usage is TRBJ2-5, with D uncertain. This CDR3 spans 13 amino acids. Deletions cut 3 bases from V and 5 bases from J, with 10 bases between. Germline lookup yields CDR1 SGHTA and CDR2 FQGNSA. The CDR3 here is CASSFGLWETQYF. The CDR3 nucleotides are TGTGCCAGCAGCTTTGGCCTTTGGGAGACCCAGTACTTC.

A remark on this clone: Other DNA sequences from this sample encode an identical CDR3 as well. This rearrangement joins TRBV19 to TRBJ2-1; 12 bases line up with TRBD2. There are 13 residues in the CDR3. Unmatched junction bases numbered 4, after V lost 6 bases and J lost 10 bases. CDR1 and CDR2 from the germline V gene are LNHDA and SQIVND (reference sequence). The chain's CDR3 is CASRTSGRNEQFF. The CDR3 DNA reads TGTGCCAGTAGGACTAGCGGGAGAAACGAGCAGTTCTTC.

The J gene is TRBJ2-7, the V gene TRBV28; 8 bases are shared with TRBD2. This CDR3 is built from 15 residues. The V gene end was trimmed by 2 bases and the J gene end by 2 bases; junction bases not matched to a gene: 5. Germline lookup yields CDR1 MDHEN and CDR2 SYDVKM. The CDR3 coding sequence is TGTGCCAGCAGTTTACGTGTCGGGGGGGCCTACGAGCAGTACTTC. Translating gives CASSLRVGGAYEQYF.

The CDR3 DNA sequence: TGTGCCAGTAGTATTGGGGCCGGGCTCAATCAGCCCCAGCATTTT. Protein sequence: CASSIGAGLNQPQHF. The V gene is TRBV19, the J gene TRBJ1-5, with a weak D call TRBD1 (5 bases). Between the trimmed V and J ends, which lost 3 bases and 3 bases, there was a span of 12 bases. Germline assignment: CDR1 LNHDA and CDR2 SQIVND (reference sequence). The CDR3 totals 15 residues.

The chain combines TRBV5-4 with TRBJ1-1; D is undetermined. There are 13 residues in the CDR3. The V end was cut by 2 bases, the J end by 4 bases, with 9 bases between. Germline-derived CDR1 and CDR2 are SGHNT and YYREEE (reference sequence). CDR3 protein: CASSFSGSTEAFF. The DNA of the CDR3 is TGTGCCAGCAGCTTCAGCGGGAGCACTGAAGCTTTCTTT.

The chain uses TRBV24-1 and TRBJ1-5; a weak D match, TRBD1 (6 bases). CDR3 size: 13 residues. Germline V gene sequence: CDR1 KGHDR, CDR2 SFDVKD. Trimming cost V 11 bases and J 1 base, with 11 bases left between them. The CDR3 sequence is CAIQTGSNQPQHF. CDR3 nucleotides: TGTGCCATCCAGACAGGAAGCAATCAGCCCCAGCATTTT.

V is TRBV27 and J is TRBJ1-4, with TRBD1 matching over 8 bases. Germline V gives CDR1 MNHEY, CDR2 SMNVEV (reference sequence). With V trimmed by 2 bases and J by 7 bases, 12 bases remained unmatched. The CDR3 contains 17 residues. CDR3 amino acids: CASSLTTRQGQSEKLFF. The CDR3 DNA follows: TGTGCCAGCAGTTTAACCACCCGACAGGGGCAGAGTGAAAAACTGTTTTTT. The complete variable domain, with remaining parts taken from reference TRBV27 and TRBJ1-4, reads EAQVTQNPRYLITVTGKKLTVTCSQNMNHEYMSWYRQDPGLGLRQIYYSMNVEVTDKGDVPEGYKVSRKEKRNFPLILESPSPNQTSLYFCASSLTTRQGQSEKLFFGSGTQLSVL.

V gene TRBV24-1 combines with J gene TRBJ1-2, with TRBD1 matching 7 bases. Germline values: CDR1 KGHDR, CDR2 SFDVKD. The CDR3 is 14 amino acids. V lost 5 bases, J lost 4 bases, and 6 bases stayed unmatched. The chain's CDR3 is CATSGTGAVYGYTF. As DNA, the CDR3 is TGTGCCACCAGTGGAACAGGGGCGGTCTATGGCTACACCTTC.

V gene TRBV10-1 combines with J gene TRBJ2-5; possible D gene TRBD2, 6 bases. V was trimmed by 4 bases and J by 4 bases, leaving 16 bases between them. CDR1 is WNHNN and CDR2 is SYGVQD in the germline V gene (reference sequence). The CDR3 spans 15 residues. The CDR3 DNA is TGCGCCAGCAGTGTTAAGGGACTTCTGGGAGAGACCCAGTACTTC. Amino acid sequence: CASSVKGLLGETQYF.

J is TRBJ1-3 and V is TRBV6-1, with D hard to call. The CDR3 spans 15 residues. V was cut by 2 bases and J by 0 bases, with 8 bases left in between. Germline V CDR1 and CDR2: MNHNS, SASEGT. The CDR3 spells CASSESINSGNTIYF. DNA for the CDR3: TGTGCCAGCAGTGAAAGCATCAACTCTGGAAACACCATATATTTT.

The chain is built from TRBV3-1 (or the pseudogene TRBV3-2) and TRBJ2-5, with 8 bases that match TRBD1. Germline-derived CDR1 and CDR2 are LGHDT and YNNKEL (reference sequence). Losses at the gene ends were 5 bases for V and 5 bases for J; bases not matched to a gene: 7. This CDR3 has 14 amino acids. The CDR3 reads CASSDRTGLETQYF. As DNA, the CDR3 is TGTGCCAGCAGCGATAGGACAGGGTTGGAGACCCAGTACTTC.

The chain joins TRBV7-9 to TRBJ1-1; perhaps TRBD1 as D (5 bases). The CDR3 has 15 amino acids. Germline V gene lookup returns CDR1 SEHNR and CDR2 FQNEAQ (reference sequence). The V gene lost 4 bases and the J gene lost 0 bases, with 12 bases spanning the gap. CDR3 sequence: CASSWQGKVNTEAFF. In nucleotides, the CDR3 is TGTGCCAGCAGCTGGCAGGGTAAAGTGAACACTGAAGCTTTCTTT.

The chain employs TRBV4-2 and TRBJ2-1; 10 positions agree with TRBD2. Germline CDR1 LGHNA, CDR2 YNFKEQ. The CDR3 is 16 residues long. V was pared by 1 base and J by 8 bases, with 8 bases of the junction left unmatched. CDR3 region: CASSQGTSGVFDEQFF. The DNA for the CDR3 is TGTGCCAGCAGCCAAGGAACTAGCGGGGTCTTCGATGAGCAGTTCTTC.

The chain links TRBV2 to TRBJ2-7, with a weak D call TRBD2 (5 bases). V dropped 6 bases and J dropped 5 bases, with 20 bases sitting between them. The CDR3 is 15 amino acids. CDR1 is SNHLY and CDR2 is FYNNEI in the germline V gene. CDR3 residues: CASRGFGKALHEQYF. The CDR3 DNA is TGTGCCAGCAGGGGCTTCGGGAAAGCTCTCCACGAGCAGTACTTC.